This TCR beta chain derives from a study of shared clonotypes between healthy human individuals (dated by TCRdb to the early 2020s). Turning to the overall study: The cohort included a few men and two women between 18 and 49 years of age. For each donor, CD4 naive and CD4 memory were each run on three plates, CD8 naive on two plates, and CD8 memory on one plate. Blood TCR repertoires of about five healthy adults were deeply sequenced to estimate repertoire size and the extent of clonotype sharing between individuals. To increase sequencing depth and limit assay-specific biases, TCR repertoire library preparation and sequencing were carried out by different laboratories using diverse techniques. Per donor, leukapheresis produced somewhere between about 0.94 and 9.5 billion PBMCs. On the study overall, not on this receptor specifically: Sharing across a handful of donors was observed for around 5% of naive CD4, over 3% of naive CD8, roughly 2.4% of memory CD4, and around 0.44% of memory CD8 clonotypes. Incomplete sequencing was indicated by rarefaction of sorted-subset datasets, despite the large sequencing depth. Clonotypes shared by all four sorted-subset donors showed higher generation probabilities than non-shared clonotypes. Naive subsets generally had larger estimated clonotype richness than memory subsets did. Sampling was restricted to blood, and TCR repertoires in tissue are likely to differ from TCR repertoires in blood. The small number of donors limited the genetic and exposure-history diversity represented. Pairwise subsampling led to the expectation that sequencing depth would affect the degree of clonotype sharing among donors.

Healthy HIV-negative adults with no recently reported acute infections or vaccinations were included as donors. All donors were Caucasian adults living in Nashville, Tennessee, USA. CD4+ T cells were enriched by magnetic negative selection, after which naive cells were positively selected on CD45RA and the negative fraction was taken as the memory subset. Blood was obtained by leukapheresis, after which PBMCs were separated by Ficoll-Histopaque density gradient centrifugation and cryopreserved in liquid nitrogen vapor phase. Analytical flow cytometry was used to check the purity and quantity of each magnetically sorted T cell population. Genomic DNA was isolated from each sorted fraction and quantified by UV absorbance on a Nanodrop 2000c. CDR3 length: 14 amino acids, cysteine to phenylalanine. The read is trimmed to its CDR3 DNA, 42 bases read in frame from base 1. CDR1 and CDR2, looked up from the germline V gene (reference sequence), are MNHEY and SMNVEV. V is cut by 3 bases and J by 4 bases, and the space between the germline ends is 12 bases.

This clone was recorded a few times. It has no known antigen specificity. It has no much larger one-base neighbor in the sample; base qualities were not kept. TCR CDR3 regions were amplified from genomic DNA by multiplex PCR using the deep immunoSEQ assay. For each cell subset, the extracted genomic DNA was distributed evenly across all wells of several immunoSEQ 96-well plates, and each plate served as one replicate. For sorted subsets, approximately 200 ng of genomic DNA, equivalent to around 29,000 T cell genomes, went into each replicate PCR. The purified libraries were quantified using a Qubit 3.0 fluorometer, sized with a Bioanalyzer 2100, and then quantified again using the KAPA Library Quantification kit. Every immunoSEQ 96-well plate was sequenced on a separate single-read 150-cycle Illumina NextSeq 550 flow cell. The study's processing was this. The immunoSEQ output contained only junctional sequences without quality scores, so filtering could not match that applied to full-length reads. To assign V/J genes and CDR3, sequences were annotated using PyIR, a Python wrapper for IgBLAST v1.9, with IMGT germline references. Reads were filtered out if the reads had weak V/J assignments (E-value above 1e-6), no CDR3, stop codons, out-of-frame junctions, or ambiguous translated residues. V3J clonotypes were defined as sequences sharing the same inferred V gene, J gene, and CDR3 amino acid sequence. Percentage overlap between repertoires was calculated by dividing the number of shared unique clonotypes by the size of the smaller repertoire. Richness of each repertoire was evaluated using RTK rarefaction, the Chao1 estimator, and Recon v2.1 estimates of unobserved clonotypes. OLGA was used to compute generation probabilities for all TCRbeta clonotypes that the gDNA method yielded from a handful of donors. What TCRdb holds here is the immuneACCESS table cut down to in-frame rearrangements. Part of the clones is not present; checked against another copy, under half of the missing clones reflect an unresolved V gene, and the others are unexplained. V and J calls and clone size are given by that table; D and trimming were obtained from the DNA. In this sample the table shows about 990,000 clones, 75% to 85% of which occur a single time. The ten largest clones represent roughly 0.62% of the sample.

The receptor chain draws on TRBV27 and TRBJ1-2, with the D gene too uncertain to name. Sequenced material: memory CD4+ T cells from PBMCs. This specimen's cell subset or site label, interpreted: CD45RA-negative fraction. The receptor was isolated from a man younger than 30 in good health. Some clones in this sample may be carry-over from other donors' samples. The CDR3 in this case is CASSFESPGYGYTF. The nucleotide sequence is given as TGTGCCAGCAGTTTCGAGAGCCCGGGCTATGGCTACACCTTC.